This TCR beta chain was retrieved from a study of blood T cells in healthy people across ages. On the study more broadly: Capture via template switching afforded approximately one barcoded beta molecule per two T cells. Regarding the study as a whole: A roughly linear fall in TCR beta diversity per million T cells was seen with increasing age. Expanded clonotype shifts may have been confounded, as the donors had an unknown CMV status.

This CDR3 has 14 residues. Trimming took 9 bases from V and 1 from J, leaving 13 bases between them. Per the germline V gene, CDR1 is SGHRS and CDR2 is YFSETQ. A J-beta primer mix and a sample-barcoded 5' primer were used in a second PCR of roughly 6 to 11 cycles. A template-switch adaptor with 12 random nucleotides tagged each cDNA molecule. TCRdb re-derived calls from the 5' RACE reads in MiXCR, one entry per CDR3 protein. The sample carries hundreds of thousands of distinct CDR3 sequences, approximately 65% recorded once. A word on this clonotype: Its antigen is unknown.

This clonotype was obtained from a man aged 25 to 40 in good health. The chain carries TRBV5-1 and TRBJ2-2; possibly TRBD1 for D (6 bases). Sequencing input: blood. The CDR3 here is CATSGQWNTGELFF. The DNA of the CDR3 is TGCGCCACCAGTGGACAGTGGAACACCGGGGAGCTGTTTTTT.